The next 24 T cell receptor beta chains were all read from a single sample in a study of blood T cell repertoires in COVID-19. Measured with immunoSEQ multiplex PCR; TCRdb has only the in-frame clones, and not every one. The sample gives around 80,000 clones, about nine tenths of which show up once; roughly 0.8% is in the top ten. Sequencing input: peripheral blood. The receptors originated from a woman older than 75 with acute or convalescent COVID-19.

This clone has a handful of counts. The V call is TRBV28, the J call TRBJ2-3; the D gene is possibly TRBD2 (6 bases). Between the trimmed V and J ends, which lost 6 bases and 2 bases, there was a span of 12 bases. The CDR3 runs to 14 residues. Germline CDR1 reads MDHEN; CDR2 reads SYDVKM. The CDR3 protein is CASRPGTFTDTQYF. CDR3 nucleotide sequence: TGTGCCAGCAGGCCCGGGACTTTCACAGATACGCAGTATTTT. The full variable domain, its missing parts supplied by reference TRBV28 and TRBJ2-3, is DVKVTQSSRYLVKRTGEKVFLECVQDMDHENMFWYRQDPGLGLRLIYFSYDVKMKEKGDIPEGYSVSREKKERFSLILESASTNQTSMYLCASRPGTFTDTQYFGPGTRLTVL.

The gene calls are TRBV5-1 and TRBJ2-2; the match to TRBD2 covers 13 bases. CDR1 is SGHRS and CDR2 is YFSETQ in the germline V gene. The CDR3 has 17 residues. The ends lost 5 bases at V and 4 bases at J; junction bases unmatched: 8. The CDR3 loop is CASSELAGGPSTGELFF. CDR3 coding DNA: TGCGCCAGCAGTGAACTAGCGGGAGGGCCAAGCACCGGGGAGCTGTTTTTT. Full variable domain (missing parts from reference TRBV5-1 and TRBJ2-2): KAGVTQTPRYLIKTRGQQVTLSCSPISGHRSVSWYQQTPGQGLQFLFEYFSETQRNKGNFPGRFSGRQFSNSRSEMNVSTLELGDSALYLCASSELAGGPSTGELFFGEGSRLTVL.

The V and J genes are TRBV4-1 and TRBJ2-4, with D unclear. The ends were cut back, 1 base at V and 6 bases at J, with 13 bases in the middle. Looked up from germline, CDR1 is MGHRA and CDR2 is YSYEKL. The CDR3 sequence is 15 residues long. CDR3 nucleotides: TGCGCCAGCAGCCAAGGGTCAGGTTTGAGAAACATTCAGTACTTC. It specifies CASSQGSGLRNIQYF.

V usage is TRBV2 and J usage is TRBJ1-2; 8 bases map to TRBD1. This CDR3 region has 15 residues. The ends lost 0 bases at V and 2 bases at J; junction bases unmatched: 2. CDR1 and CDR2 (germline): SNHLY, FYNNEI. This CDR3 is CASSEAGQGNYGYTF. As DNA, the CDR3 is TGTGCCAGCAGTGAAGCCGGACAGGGAAACTATGGCTACACCTTC.

V and J are TRBV9 and TRBJ1-6; a weak D match, TRBD1 (5 bases). The CDR3 contains 18 residues. Trimming shortened V by 3 bases and J by 0 bases, and 16 bases separated the two germline ends. Germline V CDR1 and CDR2: SGDLS, YYNGEE. CDR3 sequence reads: CASSAGQGQSSYNSPLHF. In DNA, the CDR3 is TGTGCCAGCAGCGCCGGACAAGGCCAGAGCTCCTATAATTCACCCCTCCACTTT.

The chain combines TRBV29-1 with TRBJ2-3, with TRBD2 as a possible D gene (5 bases). Germline CDR1 and CDR2: SQVTM and ANQGSEA. This CDR3 has 11 amino acids. Trimming removed 5 bases from V and 5 bases from J, with 8 bases in between. The CDR3 spells CSVIRGDTQYF. CDR3 DNA sequence: TGCAGCGTTATCCGGGGAGATACGCAGTATTTT.

This chain links TRBV5-4 with TRBJ2-7, with D tentatively TRBD2 (6 bases). Trimming removed 4 bases from V and 7 bases from J, with 21 bases in between. The CDR3 spans 15 residues. Germline CDR1 SGHNT, CDR2 YYREEE (reference sequence). The DNA for the CDR3 is TGTGCCAGCAGCCCGGGACTCCTTGGTCGAGGGGAGCAGTACTTC. Translation: CASSPGLLGRGEQYF.

The table lists this clone with a count of one. The gene calls are TRBV10-1 and TRBJ1-2; no firm D call. Trimming removed 0 bases at V and 8 bases at J, with 10 bases between. The V gene's germline CDR1 is WNHNN and CDR2 SYGVQD (reference sequence). The CDR3 has 13 residues. DNA for the CDR3: TGCGCCAGCAGTGAGTCCAAACTCGGGGGCTACACCTTC. This encodes CASSESKLGGYTF.

The chain links TRBV6-1 to TRBJ1-2; TRBD1 aligns across 7 bases. This CDR3 is built from 12 residues. The germline V gene encodes CDR1 MNHNS and CDR2 SASEGT. Trimming removed 6 bases from V and 6 bases from J; junction bases left unmatched: 4. CDR3 sequence reads: CASRLQGHGYTF. CDR3 nucleotide sequence: TGTGCCAGCAGGCTACAGGGGCATGGCTACACCTTC.

This chain connects TRBV10-2 to TRBJ2-2; 8 nucleotides line up with TRBD1. Germline V lookup: CDR1 WSHSY, CDR2 SAAADI. Unmatched junction bases numbered 8, after V lost 7 bases and J lost 4 bases. CDR3 length: 15 residues. For the CDR3, the DNA is TGCGCCAGCATTATGACAGGGGTCGGCACCGGGGAGCTGTTTTTT. Its protein is CASIMTGVGTGELFF.

The sample holds one count of this clone. V usage is TRBV11-2 and J usage is TRBJ2-1, with D possibly TRBD1 on 6 matching bases. Germline V gene sequence: CDR1 SGHAT, CDR2 FQNNGV. CDR3 length: 16 amino acids. V was cut by 5 bases and J by 4 bases, with 18 bases left in between. CDR3 nucleotides: TGTGCCAGCAGCAAGCTACAGGGTCTGGCTTACAATGAGCAGTTCTTC. As protein: CASSKLQGLAYNEQFF.

This clone was recorded only once. The chain has TRBV9 and TRBJ2-3, with a weak D call TRBD1 (6 bases). Germline CDR1 and CDR2: SGDLS and YYNGEE. Deletions cut 3 bases from V and 5 bases from J, with 16 bases between. The CDR3 extends over 15 amino acids. The CDR3 reads CASSAGQWRGDTQYF. The DNA of the CDR3 is TGTGCCAGCAGCGCCGGACAGTGGCGTGGAGATACGCAGTATTTT.

This sequence joins TRBV15 and TRBJ1-1; tentatively, D is TRBD1 (5 bases). V was cut by 1 base and J by 11 bases, with 23 bases left in between. Germline V CDR1 and CDR2: LNHNV, YYDKDF (reference sequence). The CDR3 totals 16 residues. CDR3 bases: TGTGCCACCAGCAGAGTGGAGGGGATCCCCCCCTCTGGGGCTTTCTTT. Its translation: CATSRVEGIPPSGAFF.

The V gene is TRBV28, the J gene TRBJ1-5; 8 nucleotides match TRBD1. Germline loops: CDR1 MDHEN, CDR2 SYDVKM. V lost 2 bases to trimming and J lost 5 bases; unmatched junction nucleotides: 5. The CDR3 runs to 15 residues. The CDR3 nucleotides read TGTGCCAGCAGTTTACGGACAGGGATCGATCAGCCCCAGCATTTT. The encoded protein is CASSLRTGIDQPQHF.

This chain connects TRBV7-8 to TRBJ2-3, with TRBD2 identical over 14 bases. Per the germline V gene, CDR1 is SGHVS and CDR2 is FQNEAQ. This CDR3 spans 16 amino acids. Trimming at V came to 5 bases and at J to 2 bases, leaving 3 bases not matched to a gene. In DNA form, the CDR3 reads TGTGCCAGCAGCGGGGGACTAGCGGGGGCCACAGATACGCAGTATTTT. Translating gives CASSGGLAGATDTQYF.

The genes are TRBV28 and TRBJ1-2; TRBD1 aligns across 7 bases. Germline assignment: CDR1 MDHEN and CDR2 SYDVKM. The trim removed 5 bases at V and 2 bases at J, leaving 8 bases unmatched. The CDR3 runs to 15 residues. The CDR3 DNA sequence: TGTGCCAGCAGTCACCCCGGGACAGTCAACTATGGCTACACCTTC. As protein: CASSHPGTVNYGYTF.

This chain links TRBV6-5 with TRBJ2-4; 10 positions agree with TRBD2. This CDR3 contains 14 residues. Trimming took 5 bases from V and 8 from J; bases not matched to a gene: 6. Germline CDR1 MNHEY, CDR2 SVGAGI. The CDR3 bases are TGTGCCAGCAGTCCTAGCGGGAGATCTTACATTCAGTACTTC. It specifies CASSPSGRSYIQYF.

This clone was seen only a few times. V and J are TRBV7-6 and TRBJ2-1, with TRBD1 matching 8 bases. Looked up from germline, CDR1 is SGHVS and CDR2 is FNYEAQ. Trimming at V came to 2 bases and at J to 5 bases, leaving 5 bases not matched to a gene. The CDR3 totals 15 residues. CDR3 amino acids: CASSLFRTGNNEQFF. CDR3 sequence (DNA): TGTGCCAGCAGCTTATTCAGGACAGGGAACAATGAGCAGTTCTTC. Full variable domain (outside the CDR3, taken from reference TRBV7-6 and TRBJ2-1): GAGVSQSPRYKVTKRGQDVALRCDPISGHVSLYWYRQALGQGPEFLTYFNYEAQQDKSGLPNDRFSAERPEGSISTLTIQRTEQRDSAMYRCASSLFRTGNNEQFFGPGTRLTVL.

In regard to this clone: Mismatch with germline at one junction end may stem from a read error. This rearrangement joins TRBV5-8 to TRBJ2-2; D not resolved. Germline V gene data show CDR1 as SGHTS and CDR2 as YDEGEE. This CDR3 contains 12 residues. The chain's CDR3 is CASSLNIGELFF. As DNA, the CDR3 is TGTGCCAGCAGCTTGAACATCGGGGAGCTGTTTTTT. The full variable domain, in which reference TRBV5-8 and TRBJ2-2 provide the parts outside the CDR3, is EAGVTQSPTHLIKTRGQQATLRCSPISGHTSVYWYQQALGLGLQFLLWYDEGEERNRGNFPPRFSGRQFPNYSSELNVNALELEDSALYLCASSLNIGELFFGEGSRLTVL.

This chain connects TRBV3-1 (or the pseudogene TRBV3-2) to TRBJ2-1; tentatively, D is TRBD2 (5 bases). Trimming stripped 1 base from V and 7 bases from J, with 14 bases between. Germline CDR1 LGHDT, CDR2 YNNKEL (reference sequence). The CDR3 spans 15 residues. The CDR3 loop is CASSQVFLGGNEQFF. The CDR3 DNA sequence: TGTGCCAGCAGCCAAGTCTTCCTCGGAGGAAATGAGCAGTTCTTC.

The rearrangement joins TRBV5-5 to TRBJ2-7, with D possibly matching TRBD1 (6 bases). The V end lost 0 bases, the J end lost 4 bases, and 14 bases lay between the germline ends. Looked up from germline, CDR1 is SGHKS and CDR2 is YYEKEE (reference sequence). The CDR3 loop spans 15 amino acids. CDR3 nucleotides: TGTGCCAGCAGCTTGGGGGGACATCGGGGATACGAGCAGTACTTC. It specifies CASSLGGHRGYEQYF.

The J gene is TRBJ2-1, the V gene TRBV18; the match to TRBD1 covers 7 bases. Germline loops: CDR1 KGHSH, CDR2 LQKENI. Trimming removed 3 bases from V and 8 bases from J; junction bases left unmatched: 7. The CDR3 is 14 amino acids. The CDR3 loop reads CASSPGQIIDEQFF. The CDR3 region has the DNA TGTGCCAGCTCACCGGGACAGATCATCGATGAGCAGTTCTTC. Full variable domain (outside the CDR3, taken from reference TRBV18 and TRBJ2-1): NAGVMQNPRHLVRRRGQEARLRCSPMKGHSHVYWYRQLPEEGLKFMVYLQKENIIDESGMPKERFSAEFPKEGPSILRIQQVVRGDSAAYFCASSPGQIIDEQFFGPGTRLTVL.

The gene calls are TRBV10-3 and TRBJ2-1; 9 nucleotides align to TRBD2. Trimming removed 6 bases from V and 5 bases from J; junction bases left unmatched: 8. CDR1 is ENHRY, CDR2 SYGVKD, per germline. This CDR3 comprises 15 residues. The CDR3: CAIRPHSGGNNEQFF. DNA for the CDR3: TGTGCCATCAGACCCCATAGCGGGGGAAACAATGAGCAGTTCTTC.

This chain connects TRBV18 to TRBJ2-1; 9 positions agree with TRBD1. Germline V gene sequence: CDR1 KGHSH, CDR2 LQKENI. The CDR3 covers 13 residues. The V gene end was trimmed by 2 bases and the J gene end by 16 bases; junction bases not matched to a gene: 9. For the CDR3, the DNA is TGTGCCAGCTCACCATCCCCTGGGACAGGGTTTTTCTTC. Amino acid sequence: CASSPSPGTGFFF.